Listed here are 32 T cell receptor beta chains from one sample, sequenced in a study of a mutant IDH1 vaccine in newly diagnosed glioma (dated by TCRdb to the early 2020s). The sample's time point label, in plain terms: week 35, safety follow-up. Each vaccine dose was 300 ug of a 20-mer mutant IDH1 peptide in Montanide, given subcutaneously with topical imiquimod. These receptors lack a known antigen. Receptors were amplified or captured by the immunoSEQ multiplex PCR assay. This is the immuneACCESS table as TCRdb keeps it, with only in-frame sequences that have V and J called. A part of the clones is gone; compared with another copy, unresolved V genes explain less than half, and the rest is unexplained. For this sample there are about 30,000 clones; over 65% appear just once. 15% of the sample comes from the top ten. The sequenced sample was PBMCs, obtained from a glioma patient whose treatment included an IDH1 peptide vaccine. These receptor sequences come from a man in his thirties or forties with glioma.

V is TRBV6-5 and J is TRBJ1-2; perhaps TRBD1 as D (5 bases). This CDR3 is built from 14 residues. Trimming cost V 6 bases and J 7 bases, with 18 bases left between them. Germline V gene sequence: CDR1 MNHEY, CDR2 SVGAGI. The CDR3 loop reads CASSRTRVHAGYTF. The CDR3 DNA follows: TGTGCCAGCAGCAGAACCAGGGTTCATGCTGGCTACACCTTC.

The rearrangement links TRBV27 to TRBJ2-7, with D possibly matching TRBD2 (5 bases). Trimming took 3 bases from V and 3 from J, leaving 12 bases between them. This CDR3 region has 14 residues. Germline V lookup: CDR1 MNHEY, CDR2 SMNVEV (reference sequence). This chain's CDR3 is CASSFESGIYEQYF. In nucleotides, the CDR3 is TGTGCCAGCAGTTTCGAGTCCGGGATCTACGAGCAGTACTTC.

The rearrangement joins TRBV19 to TRBJ1-2, with no clear D. From germline, CDR1 is LNHDA and CDR2 SQIVND (reference sequence). There are 13 residues in the CDR3. Trimming removed 7 bases from V and 3 bases from J, with 12 bases in between. The CDR3 reads CASTSRGDYGYTF. CDR3 nucleotides: TGTGCCAGTACGAGTAGAGGCGACTATGGCTACACCTTC.

The chain recombines TRBV4-1 with TRBJ2-2; the D is unclear. CDR1 is MGHRA, CDR2 YSYEKL, per germline. V was shortened by 5 bases and J by 5 bases, with 9 bases between the two germline ends. This CDR3 contains 13 residues. CDR3 bases: TGCGCCAGCAGCTTCTTGGGGACCGGGGAGCTGTTTTTT. Translation gives CASSFLGTGELFF.

CDR3 loop: CASSLAGTGEANYGYTF. Here the CDR3 DNA reads TGTGCCAGCAGCTTAGCTGGGACAGGGGAAGCCAACTATGGCTACACCTTC. The V gene is TRBV11-2, the J gene TRBJ1-2; 10 bases fit TRBD1. The CDR3 loop spans 17 amino acids. V lost 1 base and J lost 2; bases outside the gene matches: 7. Germline CDR1 is SGHAT and CDR2 is FQNNGV.

The chain carries TRBV12-5 and TRBJ2-7, with D hard to call. Germline V gene sequence: CDR1 LGHNT, CDR2 FRNRAP. CDR3 length: 15 amino acids. Trimming removed 0 bases from V and 1 base from J, with 10 bases in between. DNA of the CDR3: TGTGCTAGTGGTTTGGTAGTGGGCAGTTCCTACGAGCAGTACTTC. Translating gives CASGLVVGSSYEQYF.

The rearrangement uses TRBV7-7 and TRBJ2-1; TRBD1 matches 7 bases. Per germline, CDR1 SSHAT and CDR2 FNYEAQ (reference sequence). After removal of 3 bases from V and 6 bases from J, the junction contained 5 bases not matched to a gene. The CDR3 has 14 amino acids. The CDR3 loop is CASSFGQEGNEQFF. The CDR3 DNA reads TGTGCCAGCAGCTTTGGACAGGAAGGCAATGAGCAGTTCTTC. The whole variable domain, filled in from reference TRBV7-7 and TRBJ2-1, reads GAGVSQSPRYKVTKRGQDVTLRCDPISSHATLYWYQQALGQGPEFLTYFNYEAQPDKSGLPSDRFSAERPEGSISTLTIQRTEQRDSAMYRCASSFGQEGNEQFFGPGTRLTVL.

This chain connects TRBV27 to TRBJ1-2; possible D gene TRBD1, 5 bases. The V and J ends lost 3 bases and 1 base respectively, with 12 bases between them. The CDR3 sequence is 15 residues long. The germline CDR1 and CDR2 sequences are MNHEY and SMNVEV (reference sequence). DNA for the CDR3: TGTGCCAGCAGTTTTCGAGGGGCCCTTAACTATGGCTACACCTTC. Translation: CASSFRGALNYGYTF.

The chain couples TRBV30 to TRBJ1-3; D call uncertain. This CDR3 is built from 15 residues. V lost 0 bases, J lost 0 bases, and 9 bases lay in between. The germline CDR1 and CDR2 sequences are GTSNPN and SVGIG (reference sequence). The CDR3 sequence: CAWSVEGSSGNTIYF. In DNA, the CDR3 is TGTGCCTGGAGTGTAGAAGGTTCCTCTGGAAACACCATATATTTT.

The chain employs TRBV10-3 and TRBJ2-3; no clear D gene. The CDR3 consists of 17 residues. Germline CDR1 is ENHRY and CDR2 is SYGVKD. Trimming pared 2 bases from V and 1 base from J, leaving 16 bases between. As DNA, the CDR3 is TGTGCCATCAGTGAGCCTCGCGGAGACCGAGGCACAGATACGCAGTATTTT. Its translation is CAISEPRGDRGTDTQYF.

V gene TRBV5-1 combines with J gene TRBJ2-6, with D possibly being TRBD1 or TRBD2 (5 bases each). CDR1 is SGHRS and CDR2 is YFSETQ in the germline V gene. The V gene lost 4 bases and the J gene lost 0 bases, with 14 bases spanning the gap. This CDR3 spans 17 amino acids. For the CDR3, the DNA is TGCGCCAGCAGCCCCGGGGCGGTTAGCTCTGGGGCCAACGTCCTGACTTTC. Protein product: CASSPGAVSSGANVLTF.

The genes are TRBV7-9 and TRBJ1-2; a possible D gene is TRBD1 (6 bases). There are 16 residues in the CDR3. With 4 bases removed from V and 5 bases from J, the gap between germline ends came to 20 bases. CDR1 and CDR2 from the germline V gene are SEHNR and FQNEAQ (reference sequence). CDR3 sequence reads: CASSSAGGRGTYGYTF. CDR3 bases: TGTGCCAGCAGCTCCGCGGGGGGGCGGGGGACGTATGGCTACACCTTC.

The rearrangement links TRBV19 to TRBJ2-3, with a weak D call TRBD1 (5 bases). Trimming left V 6 bases short and J 4 bases short, with 17 bases between. The CDR3 is 15 amino acids. Germline V gene lookup returns CDR1 LNHDA and CDR2 SQIVND (reference sequence). CDR3 protein: CASSLPTVTSDTQYF. The CDR3 coding sequence is TGTGCCAGTAGCTTACCGACAGTTACTTCAGATACGCAGTATTTT.

The chain links TRBV7-9 to TRBJ1-1; D call uncertain. Per the germline V gene, CDR1 is SEHNR and CDR2 is FQNEAQ (reference sequence). The CDR3 covers 15 residues. Trimming stripped 5 bases from V and 1 base from J, with 14 bases between. The CDR3 here is CASSTPETPNTEAFF. CDR3 coding DNA: TGTGCCAGCAGCACCCCGGAGACACCGAACACTGAAGCTTTCTTT.

A few counts support this clone. The chain carries TRBV2 and TRBJ2-7; 13 nucleotides line up with TRBD2. Germline V CDR1 and CDR2: SNHLY, FYNNEI. The V gene end was trimmed by 6 bases and the J gene end by 8 bases; junction bases not matched to a gene: 7. The CDR3 spans 14 residues. The CDR3 sequence: CASSAGLAGRQQYF. In nucleotides, the CDR3 is TGTGCCAGCAGCGCGGGACTAGCGGGGCGACAGCAGTACTTC. Using reference TRBV2 and TRBJ2-7 for the parts outside the CDR3, the full variable domain is EPEVTQTPSHQVTQMGQEVILRCVPISNHLYFYWYRQILGQKVEFLVSFYNNEISEKSEIFDDQFSVERPDGSNFTLKIRSTKLEDSAMYFCASSAGLAGRQQYFGPGTRLTVT.

V is TRBV6-4 and J is TRBJ2-1; a weak D match, TRBD1 (6 bases). CDR3 length: 16 residues. Germline V gene lookup returns CDR1 MRHNA and CDR2 SNTAGT. V lost 1 base to trimming and J lost 9 bases, with 19 bases between them. The CDR3 sequence is CASSDFREGGLGEQFF. CDR3 nucleotides: TGTGCCAGCAGTGACTTCCGCGAAGGGGGTCTTGGTGAGCAGTTCTTC.

The chain combines TRBV30 with TRBJ1-2; perhaps TRBD1 as D (5 bases). Deletions cut 8 bases from V and 2 bases from J, with 21 bases between. The CDR3 contains 15 residues. The germline V gene encodes CDR1 GTSNPN and CDR2 SVGIG (reference sequence). The CDR3 DNA sequence: TGTGCCGCGGAGGGGTGGGGCAGAGCCAACTATGGCTACACCTTC. Amino acids: CAAEGWGRANYGYTF.

The genes are TRBV5-3 and TRBJ1-2; possibly TRBD1 for D (6 bases). TRBV5-3 is recorded as an ORF, its role being uncertain. Between the trimmed V and J ends, which lost 1 base and 3 bases, there was a span of 10 bases. The CDR3 contains 14 residues. The CDR3 loop reads CARSLTGSDYGYTF. CDR3 DNA sequence: TGTGCCAGAAGCTTGACAGGGTCGGACTATGGCTACACCTTC.

The gene calls are TRBV19 and TRBJ1-1, with D possibly TRBD1 on 5 matching bases. The germline CDR1 and CDR2 sequences are LNHDA and SQIVND (reference sequence). This CDR3 region has 13 residues. V was clipped by 5 bases and J by 4 bases, with 11 bases between them. CDR3 bases: TGTGCCAGTAGTGAGGGACTCGGCACTGAAGCTTTCTTT. It encodes CASSEGLGTEAFF.

This clone has only one observation. V and J are TRBV5-1 and TRBJ1-2; 10 bases map to TRBD1. Germline V gene lookup returns CDR1 SGHRS and CDR2 YFSETQ. Trimming took 2 bases from V and 10 from J; bases not matched to a gene: 2. The CDR3 length is 12 residues. The CDR3 DNA sequence: TGCGCCAGCAGCTTTGGGACAGGGGACTACACCTTC. Translation gives CASSFGTGDYTF.

This CDR3 reads CASSTGQNSPLHF. The CDR3, as DNA: TGCGCCAGCAGCACGGGACAGAATTCACCCCTCCACTTT. This sequence joins TRBV5-1 and TRBJ1-6; 7 bases map to TRBD1. Germline CDR1 SGHRS, CDR2 YFSETQ. With 4 bases clipped from V and 7 bases from J, the junction kept 2 bases outside the gene matches. The CDR3 has 13 amino acids.

The chain joins TRBV5-1 to TRBJ2-1; 7 nucleotides align to TRBD2. The junction had 7 bases not matched to a gene; V was cut back by 6 bases and J by 4 bases. The germline CDR1 and CDR2 sequences are SGHRS and YFSETQ. This CDR3 comprises 14 residues. CDR3 in amino acids: CASTPGLFYNEQFF. The CDR3 DNA reads TGCGCCAGCACCCCGGGACTATTTTACAATGAGCAGTTCTTC.

This rearrangement joins TRBV7-9 to TRBJ2-5; either TRBD1 or TRBD2 may supply D (5 bases each). The length of the CDR3 is 15 residues. The germline CDR1 and CDR2 sequences are SEHNR and FQNEAQ (reference sequence). V gave up 5 bases and J gave up 5 bases, with 18 bases separating them. The CDR3 sequence is CASSPQLGVLETQYF. The CDR3 DNA sequence: TGTGCCAGCAGCCCCCAATTGGGGGTCTTGGAGACCCAGTACTTC. Based on the CDR3 plus reference TRBV7-9 and TRBJ2-5, the full variable domain is DTGVSQNPRHKITKRGQNVTFRCDPISEHNRLYWYRQTLGQGPEFLTYFQNEAQLEKSRLLSDRFSAERPKGSFSTLEIQRTEQGDSAMYLCASSPQLGVLETQYFGPGTRLLVL.

The genes are TRBV18 and TRBJ2-3, with unresolved D. Trimming took 3 bases from V and 6 from J, leaving 10 bases between them. Germline CDR1 is KGHSH and CDR2 is LQKENI. CDR3 size: 13 residues. CDR3 nucleotide sequence: TGTGCCAGCTCACCTCGGAGTAGGGATACGCAGTATTTT. Its translation: CASSPRSRDTQYF.

The J gene is TRBJ2-3, the V gene TRBV6-5, with 13 bases that match TRBD2. The junction had 5 bases not matched to a gene; V was cut back by 7 bases and J by 7 bases. The germline CDR1 and CDR2 sequences are MNHEY and SVGAGI. The CDR3 has 14 residues. The CDR3 is CASKVGLAGNTQYF. The CDR3 DNA is TGTGCCAGCAAGGTGGGACTAGCGGGAAATACGCAGTATTTT.

V gene TRBV7-6 combines with J gene TRBJ2-7; 7 bases align to TRBD1. CDR1 is SGHVS and CDR2 is FNYEAQ in the germline V gene. This CDR3 is 17 amino acids long. V shed 1 base and J 2 bases; nucleotides not matched to a gene: 11. The CDR3 nucleotides are TGTGCCAGCAGCTTAGGGGTCCCGGGACAGCTCCCCTACGAGCAGTACTTC. This encodes CASSLGVPGQLPYEQYF.

This CDR3 reads CASSETGAKNIQYF. The CDR3 nucleotides are TGTGCCAGCAGTGAGACAGGTGCCAAAAACATTCAGTACTTC. The chain has TRBV2 and TRBJ2-4; TRBD1 might be the D (6 bases). This CDR3 region has 14 residues. V gave up 3 bases and J gave up 1 base, with 7 bases separating them. The germline CDR1 and CDR2 sequences are SNHLY and FYNNEI.

V and J are TRBV2 and TRBJ2-3; TRBD1 matches at 9 bases. The junction had 5 bases not matched to a gene; V was cut back by 6 bases and J by 7 bases. The length of the CDR3 is 13 residues. The germline CDR1 and CDR2 sequences are SNHLY and FYNNEI. The CDR3: CASSPGQGNTQYF. CDR3 nucleotide sequence: TGTGCCAGCAGCCCGGGACAGGGAAATACGCAGTATTTT.

To note about this clone: A much larger clonotype is one base distant, so this may be a read error. The same CDR3 also results from other DNA sequences found in this sample. The chain uses TRBV5-4 and TRBJ2-7; D gene uncertain. V lost 0 bases and J lost 3, with 1 base in between. The CDR3 sequence is 11 residues long. Germline assignment: CDR1 SGHNT and CDR2 YYREEE (reference sequence). CDR3 nucleotide sequence: TGTGCCAGCAGCTTGGGCTACGAGCAGTACTTC. It yields the protein CASSLGYEQYF.

The chain couples TRBV10-3 to TRBJ2-1; D is tentatively TRBD1 or TRBD2 (5 bases each). The germline V gene has CDR1 ENHRY and CDR2 SYGVKD. The germline V and J ends were trimmed by 11 bases and 0 bases, with 14 bases remaining between them. CDR3 length: 14 amino acids. This chain's CDR3 is CASGAASSYNEQFF. The DNA for the CDR3 is TGTGCCTCCGGGGCGGCCAGCTCCTACAATGAGCAGTTCTTC.

V usage is TRBV10-3 and J usage is TRBJ1-2, with D unresolved. The CDR3 has 13 residues. CDR1 and CDR2 from the germline V gene are ENHRY and SYGVKD. Trimming stripped 10 bases from V and 0 bases from J, with 12 bases between. In DNA form, the CDR3 reads TGTGCCACCTCGAGCGCGTCTAACTATGGCTACACCTTC. It specifies CATSSASNYGYTF.

This rearrangement joins TRBV5-1 to TRBJ2-2; D is ambiguous. Germline V gene data show CDR1 as SGHRS and CDR2 as YFSETQ. The ends were cut back, 0 bases at V and 0 bases at J, with 12 bases in the middle. The CDR3 is 17 residues long. The CDR3 region is CASSLAGLPPNTGELFF. The DNA of the CDR3 is TGCGCCAGCAGCTTGGCCGGGCTCCCCCCGAACACCGGGGAGCTGTTTTTT.